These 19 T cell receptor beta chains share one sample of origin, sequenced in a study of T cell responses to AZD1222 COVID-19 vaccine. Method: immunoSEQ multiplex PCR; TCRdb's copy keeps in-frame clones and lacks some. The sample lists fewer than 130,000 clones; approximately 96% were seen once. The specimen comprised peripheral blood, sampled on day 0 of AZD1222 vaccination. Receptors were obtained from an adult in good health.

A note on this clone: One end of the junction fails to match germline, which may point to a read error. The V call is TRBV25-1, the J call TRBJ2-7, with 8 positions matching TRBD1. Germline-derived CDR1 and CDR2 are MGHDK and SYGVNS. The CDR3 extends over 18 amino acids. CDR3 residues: CASCEYGTGGLRSYEQYF. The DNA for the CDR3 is TGTGCCAGCTGTGAATACGGGACAGGAGGGCTCCGATCCTACGAGCAGTACTTC.

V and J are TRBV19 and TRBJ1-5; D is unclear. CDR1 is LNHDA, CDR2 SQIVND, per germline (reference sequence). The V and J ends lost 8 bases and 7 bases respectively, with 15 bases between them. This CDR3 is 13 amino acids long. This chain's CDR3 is CASAQGRWQPQHF. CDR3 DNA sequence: TGTGCCAGTGCGCAAGGTCGGTGGCAGCCCCAGCATTTT.

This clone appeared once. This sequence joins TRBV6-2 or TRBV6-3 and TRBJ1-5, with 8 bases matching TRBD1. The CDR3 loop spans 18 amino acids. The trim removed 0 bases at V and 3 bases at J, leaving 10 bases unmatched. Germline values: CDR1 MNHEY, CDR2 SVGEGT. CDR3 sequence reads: CASSYSGQGPRDNQPQHF. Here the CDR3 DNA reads TGTGCCAGCAGTTACTCTGGACAGGGACCTCGGGACAATCAGCCCCAGCATTTT.

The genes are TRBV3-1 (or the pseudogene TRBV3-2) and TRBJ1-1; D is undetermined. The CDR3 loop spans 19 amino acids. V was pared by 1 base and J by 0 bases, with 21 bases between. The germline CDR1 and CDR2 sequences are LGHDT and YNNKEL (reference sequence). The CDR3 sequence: CASSQAKGLTPTLNTEAFF. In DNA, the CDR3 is TGTGCCAGCAGCCAAGCCAAAGGATTGACACCGACATTGAACACTGAAGCTTTCTTT.

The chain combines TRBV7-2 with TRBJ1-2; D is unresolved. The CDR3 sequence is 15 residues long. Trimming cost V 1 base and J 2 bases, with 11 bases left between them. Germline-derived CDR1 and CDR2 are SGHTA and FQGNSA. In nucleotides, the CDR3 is TGTGCCAGCAGCTTAGGGAACTGGAGGAACTATGGCTACACCTTC. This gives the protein CASSLGNWRNYGYTF.

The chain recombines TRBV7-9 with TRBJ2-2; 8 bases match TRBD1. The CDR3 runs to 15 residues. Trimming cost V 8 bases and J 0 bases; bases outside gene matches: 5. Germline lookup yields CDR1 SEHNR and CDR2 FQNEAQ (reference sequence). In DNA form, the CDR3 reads TGTGCCAGCCCGAACAGGGGGGCGAACACCGGGGAGCTGTTTTTT. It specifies CASPNRGANTGELFF.

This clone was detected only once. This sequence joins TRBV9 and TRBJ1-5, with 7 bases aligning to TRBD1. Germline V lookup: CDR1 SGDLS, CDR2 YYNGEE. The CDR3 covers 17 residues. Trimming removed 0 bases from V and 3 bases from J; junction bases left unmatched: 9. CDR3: CASSVGEGALNNQPQHF. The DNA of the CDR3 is TGTGCCAGCAGCGTAGGGGAGGGGGCGCTGAACAATCAGCCCCAGCATTTT.

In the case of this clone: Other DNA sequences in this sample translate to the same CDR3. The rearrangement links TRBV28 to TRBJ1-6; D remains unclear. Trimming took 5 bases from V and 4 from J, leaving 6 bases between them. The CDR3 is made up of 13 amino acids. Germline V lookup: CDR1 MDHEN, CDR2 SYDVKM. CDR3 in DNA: TGTGCCAGCAGTCGAGAATATAATTCACCCCTCCACTTT. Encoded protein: CASSREYNSPLHF.

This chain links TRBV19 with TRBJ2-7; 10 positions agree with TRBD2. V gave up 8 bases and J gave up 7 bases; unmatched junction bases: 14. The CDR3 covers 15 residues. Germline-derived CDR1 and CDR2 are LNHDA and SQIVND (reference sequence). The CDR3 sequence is CASSLGLAGVYEQYF. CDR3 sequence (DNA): TGTGCCAGTTCTCTCGGGCTAGCGGGAGTTTATGAGCAGTACTTC.

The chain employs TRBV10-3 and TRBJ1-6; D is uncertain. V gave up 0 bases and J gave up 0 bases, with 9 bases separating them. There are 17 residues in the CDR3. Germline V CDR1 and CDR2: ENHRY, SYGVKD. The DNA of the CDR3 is TGTGCCATCAGTGAGTCGCCAGTCAGCTCCTATAATTCACCCCTCCACTTT. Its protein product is CAISESPVSSYNSPLHF.

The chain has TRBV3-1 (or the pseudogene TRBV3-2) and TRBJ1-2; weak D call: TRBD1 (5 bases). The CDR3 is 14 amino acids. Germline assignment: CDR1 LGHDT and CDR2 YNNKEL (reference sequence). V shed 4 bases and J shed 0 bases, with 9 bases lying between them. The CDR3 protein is CASSPGGSNYGYTF. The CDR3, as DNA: TGTGCCAGCAGCCCGGGGGGATCTAACTATGGCTACACCTTC.

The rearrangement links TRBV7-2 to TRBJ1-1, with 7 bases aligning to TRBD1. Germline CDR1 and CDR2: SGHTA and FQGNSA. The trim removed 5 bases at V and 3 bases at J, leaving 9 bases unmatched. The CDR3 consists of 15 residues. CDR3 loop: CASSDRARPDTEAFF. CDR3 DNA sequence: TGTGCCAGCAGCGACAGGGCCCGGCCCGACACTGAAGCTTTCTTT.

The CDR3 is CASRMRTNEKLFF. CDR3 bases: TGTGCCAGCCGGATGAGGACTAATGAAAAACTGTTTTTT. The rearrangement links TRBV28 to TRBJ1-4; the D is unclear. This CDR3 comprises 13 residues. CDR1 is MDHEN and CDR2 is SYDVKM in the germline V gene. V gave up 8 bases and J gave up 2 bases, with 9 bases separating them.

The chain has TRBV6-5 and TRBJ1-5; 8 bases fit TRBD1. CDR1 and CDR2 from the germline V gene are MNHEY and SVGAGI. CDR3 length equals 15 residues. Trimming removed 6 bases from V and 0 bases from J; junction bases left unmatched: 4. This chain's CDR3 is CASSRTGNSNQPQHF. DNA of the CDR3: TGTGCCAGCAGCAGGACAGGGAATAGCAATCAGCCCCAGCATTTT.

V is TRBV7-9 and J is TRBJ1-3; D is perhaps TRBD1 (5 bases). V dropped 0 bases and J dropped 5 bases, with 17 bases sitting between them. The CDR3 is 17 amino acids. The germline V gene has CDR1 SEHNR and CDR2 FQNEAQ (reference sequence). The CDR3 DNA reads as TGTGCCAGCAGCTTAGCAACGGGGCTAAGATCCAGAAACACCATATATTTT. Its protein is CASSLATGLRSRNTIYF.

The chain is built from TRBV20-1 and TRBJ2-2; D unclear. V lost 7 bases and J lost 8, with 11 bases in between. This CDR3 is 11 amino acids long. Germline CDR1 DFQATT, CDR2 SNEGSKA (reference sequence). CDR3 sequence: CSVAFEGELFF. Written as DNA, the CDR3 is TGCAGTGTGGCGTTCGAGGGGGAGCTGTTTTTT.

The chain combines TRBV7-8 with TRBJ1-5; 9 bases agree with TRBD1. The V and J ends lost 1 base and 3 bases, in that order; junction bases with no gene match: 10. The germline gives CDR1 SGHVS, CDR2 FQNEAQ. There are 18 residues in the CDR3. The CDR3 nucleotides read TGTGCCAGCAGCTTAGGTGCCGTGGGACAGGGAGTCAATCAGCCCCAGCATTTT. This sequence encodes CASSLGAVGQGVNQPQHF.

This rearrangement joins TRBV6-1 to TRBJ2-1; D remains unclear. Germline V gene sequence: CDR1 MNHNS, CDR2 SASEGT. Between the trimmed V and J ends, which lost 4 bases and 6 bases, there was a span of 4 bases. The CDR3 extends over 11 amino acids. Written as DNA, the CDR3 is TGTGCCAGCAGTGGAGCCAATGAGCAGTTCTTC. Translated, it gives CASSGANEQFF.

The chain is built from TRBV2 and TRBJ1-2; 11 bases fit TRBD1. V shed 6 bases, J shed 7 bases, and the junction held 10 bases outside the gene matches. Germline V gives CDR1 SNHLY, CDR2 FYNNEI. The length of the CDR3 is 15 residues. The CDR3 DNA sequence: TGTGCCAGCAGCCCACGAGGACAGGGGGCGCGTGGCTACACCTTC. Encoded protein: CASSPRGQGARGYTF.